One T cell receptor (beta chain) is described in this entry. The antigen is undetermined. This sample was taken from a study of vaccination effects on CD4 cells after COVID-19. TCRdb's table, derived via immunoSEQ multiplex PCR, lists solely in-frame clones and lacks some. The repertoire includes 50,000 to 70,000 clones, under 85% of them detected once, and approximately 20% sits in the top ten. The culture ran for around ten days before CD4+ T cells were isolated. V gave up 4 bases and J gave up 0 bases, with 15 bases separating them. Germline V gene data show CDR1 as SGHDT and CDR2 as YYEEEE. The CDR3 consists of 16 residues.

This receptor was identified in a human donor who had a prior SARS-CoV-2 infection. The sample here was CD4+ T cells from PBMCs cultured without peptide, taken before COVID-19 vaccination. The V call is TRBV5-6, the J call TRBJ2-3; TRBD2 is a possible D gene (6 bases). CDR3 in amino acids: CASSPWVAASTDTQYF. For the CDR3, the DNA is TGTGCCAGCAGCCCTTGGGTAGCGGCAAGCACAGATACGCAGTATTTT.